A single sample is the source of the 27 T cell receptor beta chains below, sequenced in a study of cytomegalovirus exposure and HLA in healthy donors. 60 Vbeta and 13 Jbeta primers were used in PCR. The method was immunoSEQ multiplex PCR; TCRdb's version includes in-frame clones alone and lacks a portion of them. The sample includes approximately 89,000 clones, 75% to 80% of them seen just once. Sequenced sample: PBMCs. The receptors stem from a man aged 25 to 40 in good health and CMV-seronegative.

J is TRBJ2-7 and V is TRBV18; D is unresolved. Per germline, CDR1 KGHSH and CDR2 LQKENI. This CDR3 is built from 13 residues. The V gene lost 6 bases and the J gene lost 0 bases, with 9 bases spanning the gap. CDR3 loop: CASSPSSSYEQYF. The CDR3 nucleotides read TGTGCCAGCTCCCCATCATCCTCCTACGAGCAGTACTTC.

The chain combines TRBV5-1 with TRBJ1-2; 8 bases map to TRBD1. With 4 bases clipped from V and 3 bases from J, the junction kept 11 bases outside the gene matches. Germline CDR1 and CDR2: SGHRS and YFSETQ. The CDR3 is 16 amino acids. The CDR3 spells CASSVRPTGDHYGYTF. CDR3 nucleotides: TGCGCCAGCAGCGTACGCCCGACAGGGGATCACTATGGCTACACCTTC. Looking up the rest from reference TRBV5-1 and TRBJ1-2 gives the full variable domain: KAGVTQTPRYLIKTRGQQVTLSCSPISGHRSVSWYQQTPGQGLQFLFEYFSETQRNKGNFPGRFSGRQFSNSRSEMNVSTLELGDSALYLCASSVRPTGDHYGYTFGSGTRLTVV.

The CDR3 here is CASSDSGLQETQYF. The CDR3, as DNA: TGCGCCAGCAGTGACTCGGGACTTCAAGAGACCCAGTACTTC. The genes are TRBV10-1 and TRBJ2-5; tentative D call: TRBD2 (6 bases). From germline, CDR1 is WNHNN and CDR2 SYGVQD (reference sequence). Trimming left V 3 bases short and J 2 bases short, with 10 bases between. The CDR3 sequence is 14 residues long.

The chain links TRBV28 to TRBJ1-2, with unresolved D. The CDR3 loop spans 14 amino acids. Germline CDR1 reads MDHEN; CDR2 reads SYDVKM. V was shortened by 5 bases and J by 3 bases, with 13 bases between the two germline ends. The CDR3 protein is CASSPPDMDYGYTF. Here the CDR3 DNA reads TGTGCCAGCAGTCCCCCCGACATGGACTATGGCTACACCTTC.

The gene calls are TRBV15 and TRBJ2-5; D unresolved. Per germline, CDR1 LNHNV and CDR2 YYDKDF (reference sequence). V was cut by 4 bases and J by 3 bases, with 3 bases left in between. This CDR3 region has 11 residues. The CDR3 region is CATSIEETQYF. CDR3 DNA sequence: TGTGCCACCAGCATCGAAGAGACCCAGTACTTC.

The genes are TRBV27 and TRBJ2-7, with 7 bases that match TRBD1. Looked up from germline, CDR1 is MNHEY and CDR2 is SMNVEV (reference sequence). CDR3 size: 15 residues. Trimming cost V 5 bases and J 4 bases; bases outside gene matches: 11. Here the CDR3 DNA reads TGTGCCAGCAGTCTCAACAGGGGCAGTAGGTACGAGCAGTACTTC. It codes for CASSLNRGSRYEQYF.

This chain links TRBV2 with TRBJ1-6; D may be TRBD1 (6 bases). Germline values: CDR1 SNHLY, CDR2 FYNNEI. V gave up 6 bases and J gave up 4 bases, with 16 bases separating them. The CDR3 extends over 16 amino acids. CDR3: CASRRTEGDYNSPLHF. The DNA for the CDR3 is TGTGCCAGCAGGAGGACAGAGGGGGATTATAATTCACCCCTCCACTTT.

On this clone itself: The germline gene is not matched at one end of the junction; a read error may be the cause. The rearrangement uses TRBV30 and TRBJ2-7; 8 positions match TRBD1. The CDR3 is 12 amino acids. Germline CDR1 GTSNPN, CDR2 SVGIG (reference sequence). CDR3 residues: CAWSVSGKDRVF. In DNA form, the CDR3 reads TGTGCCTGGAGTGTAAGTGGGAAGGACAGGGTTTTC. The whole variable domain, filled in from reference TRBV30 and TRBJ2-7, reads SQTIHQWPATLVQPVGSPLSLECTVEGTSNPNLYWYRQAAGRGLQLLFYSVGIGQISSEVPQNLSASRPQDRQFILSSKKLLLSDSGFYLCAWSVSGKDRVFGPGTRLTVT.

This clone was picked up a small number of times. Written as DNA, the CDR3 is TGTGCCAGCAGCTTCTGGACTAGCGGCACAGATACGCAGTATTTT. Translation: CASSFWTSGTDTQYF. The V and J genes are TRBV7-9 and TRBJ2-3; 9 bases fit TRBD2. This CDR3 has 15 residues. Germline CDR1 SEHNR, CDR2 FQNEAQ (reference sequence). V lost 3 bases and J lost 1; bases outside the gene matches: 2.

A note on this clone: The same CDR3 is also encoded by other DNA sequences in this sample. The V gene is TRBV11-2, the J gene TRBJ2-3; no reliable D call. Germline CDR1 and CDR2: SGHAT and FQNNGV. The V gene lost 5 bases and the J gene lost 4 bases, with 10 bases spanning the gap. The CDR3 consists of 13 residues. As DNA, the CDR3 is TGTGCCAGCAGCCTTAGAGGTGCAGATACGCAGTATTTT. This translates into CASSLRGADTQYF.

This chain uses TRBV30 with TRBJ1-2; D not resolved. From germline, CDR1 is GTSNPN and CDR2 SVGIG (reference sequence). The CDR3 has 13 residues. V shed 3 bases and J shed 5 bases, with 13 bases lying between them. CDR3 sequence (DNA): TGTGCCTGGAGCCTTAGGACTGGTTATGGCTACACCTTC. It translates to CAWSLRTGYGYTF.

The chain is built from TRBV12-5 and TRBJ2-2; TRBD1 matches 8 bases. The CDR3 spans 16 residues. The J segment lost 1 base and the V segment lost 2 bases, leaving 3 bases of the junction unmatched. Germline CDR1 LGHNT, CDR2 FRNRAP. The DNA for the CDR3 is TGTGCTAGTGGTTTGCTGGGGACAGGGAACACCGGGGAGCTGTTTTTT. This translates into CASGLLGTGNTGELFF.

The chain carries TRBV18 and TRBJ2-3, with TRBD2 identical over 9 bases. The CDR3 totals 16 residues. Germline CDR1 reads KGHSH; CDR2 reads LQKENI. V lost 2 bases, J lost 4 bases, and 7 bases stayed unmatched. As DNA, the CDR3 is TGTGCCAGCTCACCAAGCGTCGCGGGAGGGGCAGATACGCAGTATTTT. Protein product: CASSPSVAGGADTQYF.

The chain recombines TRBV6-6 with TRBJ2-5; 11 bases align to TRBD2. The J call is doubtful: the DNA matches TRBJ2-7 better. The CDR3 is 15 amino acids. Looked up from germline, CDR1 is MNHNY and CDR2 is SVGAGI (reference sequence). CDR3 amino acids: CASSGPTSGNYEQYF. DNA of the CDR3: TGTGCCAGCAGTGGACCGACTAGCGGGAACTACGAGCAGTACTTC.

The table lists this clone with a count of one. The junction shows a germline mismatch at one end, possibly a read error. The chain carries TRBV7-9 and TRBJ2-3, with 9 bases lining up with TRBD2. Per the germline V gene, CDR1 is SEHNR and CDR2 is FQNEAQ (reference sequence). The CDR3 contains 14 residues. Written as DNA, the CDR3 is TGTGCCAGCAGTTTAGCGGGAGAAGTAGATACGCAGTATTTT. Translation gives CASSLAGEVDTQYF.

This chain joins TRBV13 and TRBJ2-1; 11 positions match TRBD2. Germline assignment: CDR1 PRHDT and CDR2 FYEKMQ (reference sequence). V gave up 0 bases and J gave up 6 bases; unmatched junction bases: 4. This CDR3 has 16 residues. The CDR3 here is CASSLGLSGGGNEQFF. Written as DNA, the CDR3 is TGTGCCAGCAGCTTAGGCCTTAGCGGGGGGGGCAATGAGCAGTTCTTC.

This clone was counted a single time. The chain is built from TRBV6-1 and TRBJ1-4; 7 positions agree with TRBD1. Germline trimming cut 4 bases from V and 3 bases from J; bases unmatched to any gene: 17. This CDR3 has 19 residues. Germline CDR1 and CDR2: MNHNS and SASEGT. The CDR3 sequence: CASSGSSRESGTANEKLFF. As DNA, the CDR3 is TGTGCCAGCAGTGGATCAAGTAGGGAGTCCGGGACAGCTAATGAAAAACTGTTTTTT.

The rearrangement joins TRBV7-2 to TRBJ2-1; 8 nucleotides line up with TRBD2. The junction had 10 bases not matched to a gene; V was cut back by 5 bases and J by 7 bases. This CDR3 is 15 amino acids long. Germline CDR1 is SGHTA and CDR2 is FQGNSA. The CDR3 DNA follows: TGTGCCAGCAGCCCCCGACTAGCGTCGAGGAATGAGCAGTTCTTC. Amino acid sequence: CASSPRLASRNEQFF.

The chain employs TRBV7-9 and TRBJ2-2, with 7 bases identical to TRBD1. This CDR3 is built from 15 residues. The trim removed 2 bases at V and 6 bases at J, leaving 6 bases unmatched. Germline-derived CDR1 and CDR2 are SEHNR and FQNEAQ (reference sequence). The CDR3 loop is CASSLSRGPAGELFF. The CDR3 nucleotides read TGTGCCAGCAGCTTATCGAGGGGGCCAGCCGGGGAGCTGTTTTTT.

J is TRBJ2-5 and V is TRBV7-9; 8 positions agree with TRBD2. V trimming: 6 bases; J trimming: 9 bases; junction bases outside the gene matches: 9. The CDR3 runs 13 residues. CDR1 is SEHNR, CDR2 FQNEAQ, per germline (reference sequence). In nucleotides, the CDR3 is TGTGCCAGCAGTCAAGGGACGGGAGGGGCCCAGTACTTC. Encoded protein: CASSQGTGGAQYF.

This chain joins TRBV27 and TRBJ2-5, with D possibly TRBD1 on 6 matching bases. V was trimmed by 5 bases and J by 3 bases, leaving 10 bases between them. The CDR3 sequence is 13 residues long. Germline-derived CDR1 and CDR2 are MNHEY and SMNVEV (reference sequence). CDR3: CASSTRTEETQYF. The CDR3 DNA sequence: TGTGCCAGCAGTACCCGGACAGAAGAGACCCAGTACTTC.

The chain has TRBV28 and TRBJ2-7; 7 positions match TRBD1. The CDR3 contains 15 residues. V was clipped by 2 bases and J by 4 bases; unmatched bases: 8. Per the germline V gene, CDR1 is MDHEN and CDR2 is SYDVKM. The CDR3 reads CASSLPPGTAYEQYF. Here the CDR3 DNA reads TGTGCCAGCAGTTTACCTCCCGGGACAGCATACGAGCAGTACTTC.

J is TRBJ1-2 and V is TRBV7-7; no definite D call. With 2 bases removed from V and 8 bases from J, the gap between germline ends came to 3 bases. Germline values: CDR1 SSHAT, CDR2 FNYEAQ (reference sequence). The CDR3 is 10 amino acids. The CDR3 DNA reads as TGTGCCAGCAGCTTACAGGGCTACACCTTC. Its protein is CASSLQGYTF. Based on the CDR3 plus reference TRBV7-7 and TRBJ1-2, the full variable domain is GAGVSQSPRYKVTKRGQDVTLRCDPISSHATLYWYQQALGQGPEFLTYFNYEAQPDKSGLPSDRFSAERPEGSISTLTIQRTEQRDSAMYRCASSLQGYTFGSGTRLTVV.

The chain combines TRBV5-1 with TRBJ2-7, with D possibly being TRBD2 (7 bases). CDR3 size: 16 residues. Trimming cost V 0 bases and J 1 base, with 14 bases left between them. The germline V gene has CDR1 SGHRS and CDR2 YFSETQ. The DNA of the CDR3 is TGCGCCAGCAGCTTGGGGGGGGGCCAGGGGTCCTACGAGCAGTACTTC. It encodes CASSLGGGQGSYEQYF.

This chain links TRBV5-1 with TRBJ2-7; TRBD1 matches 7 bases. V lost 0 bases and J lost 1; bases outside the gene matches: 4. The CDR3 runs to 15 residues. Germline lookup yields CDR1 SGHRS and CDR2 YFSETQ. CDR3 DNA: TGCGCCAGCAGCTTGGAAGGACAGGTTTCCTACGAGCAGTACTTC. Translation gives CASSLEGQVSYEQYF.

The chain is built from TRBV18 and TRBJ1-5, with TRBD1 identical over 7 bases. The germline V gene has CDR1 KGHSH and CDR2 LQKENI. The J segment lost 4 bases and the V segment lost 2 bases, leaving 11 bases of the junction unmatched. This CDR3 is built from 17 residues. CDR3 in DNA: TGTGCCAGCTCACCAAATTCAGTACAGGGGATGAATCAGCCCCAGCATTTT. This translates into CASSPNSVQGMNQPQHF. The full variable domain, with the rest looked up from reference TRBV18 and TRBJ1-5, is NAGVMQNPRHLVRRRGQEARLRCSPMKGHSHVYWYRQLPEEGLKFMVYLQKENIIDESGMPKERFSAEFPKEGPSILRIQQVVRGDSAAYFCASSPNSVQGMNQPQHFGDGTRLSIL.

The V gene is TRBV2, the J gene TRBJ2-2; 8 positions agree with TRBD2. V gave up 6 bases and J gave up 3 bases; unmatched junction bases: 6. The CDR3 loop spans 15 amino acids. CDR1 and CDR2 from the germline V gene are SNHLY and FYNNEI. The CDR3 here is CASRPGLGDTGELFF. DNA of the CDR3: TGTGCCAGCAGGCCGGGACTAGGGGACACCGGGGAGCTGTTTTTT. The full variable domain, rest sourced from reference TRBV2 and TRBJ2-2, is EPEVTQTPSHQVTQMGQEVILRCVPISNHLYFYWYRQILGQKVEFLVSFYNNEISEKSEIFDDQFSVERPDGSNFTLKIRSTKLEDSAMYFCASRPGLGDTGELFFGEGSRLTVL.